This T cell receptor beta chain was captured in a study of response to subunit inactivated influenza vaccine. A single record per CDR3 protein comes from TCRdb applying MiXCR to the RT-PCR reads. This sample has 450,000 to 600,000 distinct CDR3 sequences, with roughly 8.2% found just once. The length of the CDR3 is 16 residues. Germline lookup yields CDR1 MNHEY and CDR2 SVGAGI. J gave up 4 bases and V 0 bases, and 6 bases lay outside the gene matches. The chain couples TRBV6-5 to TRBJ2-3, with 8 positions matching TRBD2. The sequence was collected from a man between 50 and 70 years old who received an inactivated influenza vaccine. The specimen was PBMCs from blood, collected less than 25 months after vaccination. CDR3 DNA: TGTGCCAGCAGTTACTCGCGGCGGGAGGTGGCAGATACGCAGTATTTT. Translation gives CASSYSRREVADTQYF.